This T cell receptor beta chain originates from a study of response to subunit inactivated influenza vaccine. As regards this clonotype: What it binds is not known.

This CDR3 is built from 14 residues. Germline-derived CDR1 and CDR2 are DFQATT and SNEGSKA (reference sequence). V was shortened by 6 bases and J by 8 bases, with 20 bases between the two germline ends. Findings and limits, study-wide: Only a handful of new T cells, the authors suggested, are recruited with each seasonal influenza vaccination.

One entry per CDR3 protein results from TCRdb running MiXCR on the RT-PCR reads. The data hold about 700,000 distinct CDR3 sequences, with 15% to 18% observed a single time. The TCR originated in a man aged 45-60 years who received an inactivated influenza vaccine. The input for sequencing was PBMCs from blood, taken 11 to 12 days after vaccination. This chain joins TRBV20-1 and TRBJ1-3; D possibly corresponds to TRBD1 (6 bases). CDR3 region: CSAAQGHPGDTIYF. The CDR3 DNA reads TGCAGTGCAGCACAGGGCCACCCCGGCGACACCATATATTTT.